The 3 T cell receptor beta chains presented below share a single source sample, sequenced in a study of T cells after yellow fever vaccination (dated by TCRdb to between 2019 and 2020). The sample's treatment or condition label is to be understood as: live attenuated yellow fever vaccine strain. The library relied on 5' RACE. Reads for this sample came from an Illumina HiSeq 2500. TCRdb took the public reads, trimmed them with fastp at Q25, ran MiXCR for clone calling and kept in-frame beta chains. Duplicate CDR3 protein sequences are folded into a single record with the most common DNA and genes. The sample table lists roughly 70,000 distinct CDR3 sequences, 7.7% of them with a count of one. Together, the top ten hold roughly two fifths of the sample. Sequencing used CD8+ T cells sorted from PBMCs, obtained on the day of the yellow fever booster vaccination. Source of these receptors: a man aged 25-40 years who received the YFV17D yellow fever vaccine.

The sample holds a few counts of this clonotype. This chain joins TRBV15 and TRBJ2-4, with unresolved D. The CDR3 sequence is 13 residues long. The germline V and J ends were trimmed by 5 bases and 8 bases, with 13 bases remaining between them. CDR1 and CDR2 from the germline V gene are LNHNV and YYDKDF (reference sequence). CDR3 loop: CATSSLQADIQYF. CDR3 sequence (DNA): TGTGCCACCAGCTCACTGCAGGCAGACATTCAGTACTTC.

The chain uses TRBV25-1 and TRBJ2-3; D perhaps matches TRBD2 (6 bases). This CDR3 is 16 amino acids long. Trimming took 4 bases from V and 0 from J, leaving 14 bases between them. Germline CDR1 reads MGHDK; CDR2 reads SYGVNS. The CDR3 sequence is CASSAYSGPSTDTQYF. The CDR3, as DNA: TGTGCCAGCAGTGCATATAGCGGCCCTAGCACAGATACGCAGTATTTT.

V and J are TRBV7-9 and TRBJ1-2; no clear D gene. CDR1 is SEHNR and CDR2 is FQNEAQ in the germline V gene (reference sequence). Trimming stripped 2 bases from V and 0 bases from J, with 16 bases between. The CDR3 loop spans 17 amino acids. This CDR3 reads CASSLSQISLSNYGYTF. CDR3 DNA: TGTGCCAGCAGCTTATCGCAGATATCACTATCTAACTATGGCTACACCTTC.